A selection of T cell receptor beta chains follows, all from one sample in a study of blood T cell repertoires in COVID-19. Generated by immunoSEQ multiplex PCR, the TCRdb table keeps only in-frame clones and is missing some. The sample yields some 350,000 clones, around 90% seen once. Sequencing input: peripheral blood. These receptors came from a man aged 18 to 35 with active or convalescent COVID-19. Both conserved end residues are part of each CDR3. The order of the fields is D gene, J gene, clone size, V gene, CDR3 DNA, CDR3 protein. The D gene is left open where the match is weak. A row's size may be missing; if present it is once, few, many or a size class.

D gene: TRBD2
J gene: TRBJ2-1
clone size: once
V gene: TRBV10-3
CDR3 DNA: TGTGCCATCAGTGCTAGCGGGGGGGCCCTGTATGAGCAGTTCTTC
CDR3 protein: CAISASGGALYEQFF

D gene: TRBD2
J gene: TRBJ2-3
clone size: NA
V gene: TRBV29-1
CDR3 DNA: TGCAGCGTTGAATCTAGCGGGGGAGGCTCGGGTACGCAGTATTTT
CDR3 protein: CSVESSGGGSGTQYF

D gene: NA
J gene: TRBJ2-2
clone size: NA
V gene: TRBV5-5
CDR3 DNA: TGTGCCAGCAGCACCGGGACTCGAGACCCTGGGGAGCTGTTTTTT
CDR3 protein: CASSTGTRDPGELFF

D gene: NA
J gene: TRBJ1-6
clone size: NA
V gene: TRBV5-6
CDR3 DNA: TGTGCCAGCAGCTTGCCCCAGGGACAAGAGCGCTCACCCCTCCACTTT
CDR3 protein: CASSLPQGQERSPLHF

D gene: NA
J gene: TRBJ1-3
clone size: NA
V gene: TRBV18
CDR3 DNA: TGTGCCAGCTCACCAGGGGCTGACTCTGGAAACACCATATATTTT
CDR3 protein: CASSPGADSGNTIYF

D gene: NA
J gene: TRBJ1-4
clone size: once
V gene: TRBV29-1
CDR3 DNA: TGCAGCGTCCTGACAGACCGTTATGAAAAACTGTTTTTT
CDR3 protein: CSVLTDRYEKLFF

D gene: NA
J gene: TRBJ2-7
clone size: once
V gene: TRBV3-1/TRBV3-2
CDR3 DNA: TGTGCCAGCAGCCAAGCAAAAAGGGGCAGGGGCTACGAGCAGTACTTC
CDR3 protein: CASSQAKRGRGYEQYF

D gene: NA
J gene: TRBJ1-2
clone size: NA
V gene: TRBV5-6
CDR3 DNA: TGTGCCAGCAGTCCACCAAGCGACCACTATGGCTACACCTTC
CDR3 protein: CASSPPSDHYGYTF

D gene: NA
J gene: TRBJ1-5
clone size: NA
V gene: TRBV5-8
CDR3 DNA: TGTGCCAGCAGTTTCTTGGGACACTTAAAGAGCAATCAGCCCCAGCATTTT
CDR3 protein: CASSFLGHLKSNQPQHF

D gene: TRBD2
J gene: TRBJ2-1
clone size: NA
V gene: TRBV7-2
CDR3 DNA: TGTGCCAGCGCCCGGGGGGGCGCTGTCGATGAGCAGTTCTTC
CDR3 protein: CASARGGAVDEQFF

D gene: TRBD2
J gene: TRBJ2-5
clone size: NA
V gene: TRBV3-1/TRBV3-2
CDR3 DNA: TGTGCCAGCAACCCGACTAGCGGGGGGGAGACCCAGTACTTC
CDR3 protein: CASNPTSGGETQYF

D gene: NA
J gene: TRBJ2-3
clone size: NA
V gene: TRBV10-3
CDR3 DNA: TGTGCCATCAGCCAATCGGCAGATACGCAGTATTTT
CDR3 protein: CAISQSADTQYF

D gene: TRBD1
J gene: TRBJ2-5
clone size: NA
V gene: TRBV7-8
CDR3 DNA: TGTGCCAGCAGCCCTCGCCGGGACAGGGGACTCCAAGAGACCCAGTACTTC
CDR3 protein: CASSPRRDRGLQETQYF

D gene: NA
J gene: TRBJ1-1
clone size: NA
V gene: TRBV6-6
CDR3 DNA: TGTGCCAGCATCCCTACACGGGACACAACTGAAGCTTTCTTT
CDR3 protein: CASIPTRDTTEAFF

D gene: TRBD1
J gene: TRBJ1-1
clone size: NA
V gene: TRBV4-2
CDR3 DNA: TGTGCCAGCAGCCAAGTTTACAGGGGTGGGACTGAAGCTTTCTTT
CDR3 protein: CASSQVYRGGTEAFF

D gene: TRBD1
J gene: TRBJ2-7
clone size: NA
V gene: TRBV29-1
CDR3 DNA: TGCAGCGTTGAACGGACAGGGACAAACGAGCAGTACTTC
CDR3 protein: CSVERTGTNEQYF

D gene: TRBD2
J gene: TRBJ2-5
clone size: NA
V gene: TRBV7-2
CDR3 DNA: TGTGCCAGCAGCTTAGACGGGGGGGCCGGAGAGACCCAGTACTTC
CDR3 protein: CASSLDGGAGETQYF

D gene: NA
J gene: TRBJ2-7
clone size: NA
V gene: TRBV2
CDR3 DNA: TGTGCCAGCAGCACCAACTACTTGAGTAGCGAGCAGTACTTC
CDR3 protein: CASSTNYLSSEQYF

D gene: NA
J gene: TRBJ1-2
clone size: NA
V gene: TRBV28
CDR3 DNA: TGTGCCAGCAGTTTAGTAAGGGCGGGTGGCTACACCTTC
CDR3 protein: CASSLVRAGGYTF

D gene: NA
J gene: TRBJ2-1
clone size: NA
V gene: TRBV5-1
CDR3 DNA: TGCGCCAGCAGCCTTGCCCTAGCGAATGAGCAGTTCTTC
CDR3 protein: CASSLALANEQFF

D gene: NA
J gene: TRBJ1-6
clone size: few
V gene: TRBV28
CDR3 DNA: TGTGCCAGCAGTCCCGGCGGTAGCTCCTATAATTCACCCCTCCACTTT
CDR3 protein: CASSPGGSSYNSPLHF

D gene: TRBD2
J gene: TRBJ2-3
clone size: NA
V gene: TRBV28
CDR3 DNA: TGTGCCAGCAGACCTTCGCGGGGGGGATCTAGCACAGATACGCAGTATTTT
CDR3 protein: CASRPSRGGSSTDTQYF

D gene: TRBD1
J gene: TRBJ1-5
clone size: NA
V gene: TRBV7-9
CDR3 DNA: TGTGCCAGCAGCCATACGGGACAACGGGACAGGGTTAGCAATCAGCCCCAGCATTTT
CDR3 protein: CASSHTGQRDRVSNQPQHF

D gene: NA
J gene: TRBJ1-2
clone size: NA
V gene: TRBV4-3
CDR3 DNA: TGCGCCAGCAGCCCTAGACAGCGCCTTTATGGCTACACCTTC
CDR3 protein: CASSPRQRLYGYTF

D gene: NA
J gene: TRBJ1-6
clone size: NA
V gene: TRBV5-6
CDR3 DNA: TGTGCCAGCAGCTCCCCCGGTTCACCCCTCCACTTT
CDR3 protein: CASSSPGSPLHF

D gene: NA
J gene: TRBJ2-1
clone size: NA
V gene: TRBV7-2
CDR3 DNA: TGTGCCAGCAGCTTGCGCTGGAGCTCCTACAATGAGCAGTTCTTC
CDR3 protein: CASSLRWSSYNEQFF

D gene: TRBD1
J gene: TRBJ1-1
clone size: NA
V gene: TRBV7-9
CDR3 DNA: TGTGCCAGCAGGGGGACAGGGGTTCTTCGTGAAGCTTTCTTT
CDR3 protein: CASRGTGVLREAFF

D gene: NA
J gene: TRBJ1-6
clone size: NA
V gene: TRBV4-2
CDR3 DNA: TGTGCCAGCAGCGAACACAGAGTAGGCAATTCACCCCTCCACTTT
CDR3 protein: CASSEHRVGNSPLHF

D gene: NA
J gene: TRBJ1-1
clone size: once
V gene: TRBV5-1
CDR3 DNA: TGCGCCAGCAGCTCCAACAGGGACACTGAAGCTTTCTTT
CDR3 protein: CASSSNRDTEAFF

D gene: TRBD2
J gene: TRBJ2-3
clone size: NA
V gene: TRBV11-3
CDR3 DNA: TGTGCCAGCAGTCCTAGCGGGGAGCGCACAGATACGCAGTATTTT
CDR3 protein: CASSPSGERTDTQYF

D gene: NA
J gene: TRBJ1-3
clone size: NA
V gene: TRBV18
CDR3 DNA: TGTGCCAGCTCACCGGCCGGGAATGCCGGAAACACCATATATTTT
CDR3 protein: CASSPAGNAGNTIYF

D gene: TRBD1
J gene: TRBJ1-1
clone size: NA
V gene: TRBV18
CDR3 DNA: TGTGCCAGCTCACCACGTGTCCCTGGACAGGGGAACACTGAAGCTTTCTTT
CDR3 protein: CASSPRVPGQGNTEAFF

D gene: NA
J gene: TRBJ2-3
clone size: NA
V gene: TRBV29-1
CDR3 DNA: TGCAGCGTTGCCGACCTCGAGGGAACTAGCACAGATACGCAGTATTTT
CDR3 protein: CSVADLEGTSTDTQYF

D gene: TRBD2
J gene: TRBJ2-1
clone size: NA
V gene: TRBV28
CDR3 DNA: TGTGCCAGCAGTTCCCTATTTTCGGGGGGGCTCAATGAGCAGTTCTTC
CDR3 protein: CASSSLFSGGLNEQFF

D gene: NA
J gene: TRBJ2-2
clone size: NA
V gene: TRBV27
CDR3 DNA: TGTGCCAGCAGTTTGAATAGCGGAAACACCGGGGAGCTGTTTTTT
CDR3 protein: CASSLNSGNTGELFF

D gene: NA
J gene: TRBJ1-1
clone size: NA
V gene: TRBV9
CDR3 DNA: TGTGCCAGCAGCGTCCTGGGGTCGGGGACTGAAGCTTTCTTT
CDR3 protein: CASSVLGSGTEAFF

D gene: NA
J gene: TRBJ2-7
clone size: NA
V gene: TRBV5-1
CDR3 DNA: TGCGCCAGCAGCAAGGGACGGAGGGACTCCTACGAGCAGTACTTC
CDR3 protein: CASSKGRRDSYEQYF

D gene: TRBD2
J gene: TRBJ2-1
clone size: NA
V gene: TRBV30
CDR3 DNA: TGTGCCTGGAGTGTTAAGAGATCGGGGACTAGGAGTTGGGGGATTTCCTACAATGAGCAGTTCTTC
CDR3 protein: CAWSVKRSGTRSWGISYNEQFF

D gene: TRBD1
J gene: TRBJ2-3
clone size: NA
V gene: TRBV28
CDR3 DNA: TGTGCCAGCAGTTCCGGGACAGGGGGCACAGATACGCAGTATTTT
CDR3 protein: CASSSGTGGTDTQYF

D gene: NA
J gene: TRBJ1-1
clone size: NA
V gene: TRBV5-5
CDR3 DNA: TGTGCCAGCAGCTCCCCAACAGGGACCGTGAACACTGAAGCTTTCTTT
CDR3 protein: CASSSPTGTVNTEAFF

D gene: TRBD2
J gene: TRBJ2-5
clone size: NA
V gene: TRBV4-2
CDR3 DNA: TGTGCCAGCAGCCCGGGGGGGCTGCAAGAGACCCAGTACTTC
CDR3 protein: CASSPGGLQETQYF

D gene: NA
J gene: TRBJ1-5
clone size: NA
V gene: TRBV4-1
CDR3 DNA: TGCGCCAGCAGCCATCAGGGAAGCAATCAGCCCCAGCATTTT
CDR3 protein: CASSHQGSNQPQHF

D gene: NA
J gene: TRBJ2-7
clone size: NA
V gene: TRBV7-2
CDR3 DNA: TGTGCCAGCAGCTCGAGACTAGGCACCTACGAGCAGTACTTC
CDR3 protein: CASSSRLGTYEQYF

D gene: NA
J gene: TRBJ1-4
clone size: NA
V gene: TRBV5-1
CDR3 DNA: TGCGCCAGCAGAGTAGGTGGGCAGAATGAAAAACTGTTTTTT
CDR3 protein: CASRVGGQNEKLFF

D gene: NA
J gene: TRBJ1-3
clone size: NA
V gene: TRBV3-1/TRBV3-2
CDR3 DNA: TGTGCCAGCAGCCCTGTGGCTGGCCCTGGAAACACCATATATTTT
CDR3 protein: CASSPVAGPGNTIYF

D gene: NA
J gene: TRBJ1-1
clone size: NA
V gene: TRBV19
CDR3 DNA: TGTGCCAGTAGTATAGTTAGGGGGAACACTGAAGCTTTCTTT
CDR3 protein: CASSIVRGNTEAFF

D gene: TRBD1
J gene: TRBJ2-7
clone size: NA
V gene: TRBV10-1
CDR3 DNA: TGCGCCAGCAGTGGGCCGGGGACAGGGTGCGACGAGCAGTACTTC
CDR3 protein: CASSGPGTGCDEQYF

D gene: TRBD2
J gene: TRBJ2-4
clone size: NA
V gene: TRBV19
CDR3 DNA: TGTGCCAGTAGTACGCCCTGGACTAGCCGTAAAAACATTCAGTACTTC
CDR3 protein: CASSTPWTSRKNIQYF

D gene: NA
J gene: TRBJ1-5
clone size: NA
V gene: TRBV28
CDR3 DNA: TGTGCCAGCATCTACCCTTTTAGCAATCAGCCCCAGCATTTT
CDR3 protein: CASIYPFSNQPQHF

D gene: NA
J gene: TRBJ1-1
clone size: NA
V gene: TRBV19
CDR3 DNA: TGTGCCAGTAGTATCCCCGGGGGTAATGAAGCTTTCTTT
CDR3 protein: CASSIPGGNEAFF